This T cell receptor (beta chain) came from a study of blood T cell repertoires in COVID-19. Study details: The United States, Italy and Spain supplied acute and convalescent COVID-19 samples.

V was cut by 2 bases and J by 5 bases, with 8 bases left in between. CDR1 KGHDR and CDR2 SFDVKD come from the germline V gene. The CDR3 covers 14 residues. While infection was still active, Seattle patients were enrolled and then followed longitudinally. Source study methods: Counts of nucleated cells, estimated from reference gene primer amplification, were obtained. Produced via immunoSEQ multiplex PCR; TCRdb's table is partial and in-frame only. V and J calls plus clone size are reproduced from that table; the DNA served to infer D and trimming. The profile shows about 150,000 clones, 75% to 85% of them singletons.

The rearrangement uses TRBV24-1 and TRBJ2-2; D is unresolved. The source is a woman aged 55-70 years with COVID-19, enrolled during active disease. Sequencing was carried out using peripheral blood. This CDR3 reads CATSDYSETGELFF. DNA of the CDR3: TGTGCCACCAGTGATTATTCCGAGACCGGGGAGCTGTTTTTT.